This TCR beta chain was captured in a study of blood T cell repertoires in COVID-19. Across the whole study: The United States, Italy and Spain provided the acute and convalescent COVID-19 samples. The analysed material was cDNA or gDNA that came from T cells, B-cell-depleted T cells, or PBMCs.

In germline, CDR1 is DFQATT, CDR2 SNEGSKA (reference sequence). V shed 3 bases, J shed 2 bases, and the junction held 6 bases outside the gene matches. The CDR3 extends over 14 amino acids. About this clone: In the same sample, other DNA sequences code for this CDR3.

Authors' analysis steps: From reference gene primer amplification, estimates of nucleated cell counts were derived. Data came from immunoSEQ multiplex PCR; TCRdb stores just in-frame clones and leaves some out. D and trimming were read from the DNA, whereas the V and J calls and clone size are those reported in that table. Here the sample spans about 230,000 clones, approximately 80% being singletons. This rearrangement joins TRBV20-1 to TRBJ2-7, with 8 bases that match TRBD2. Sequencing was done on a sample of peripheral blood. The receptor's source is a man in his forties or fifties with acute or convalescent COVID-19. The CDR3 DNA reads as TGCAGTGCTAGTCGCCTAGCGGGCGCCTACGAGCAGTACTTC. This sequence encodes CSASRLAGAYEQYF.